This entry describes one TCR beta chain. The antigen is undetermined. Study processing details: Filtering of immunoSEQ junctional sequences could not match full-length read filtering. Profiled with immunoSEQ multiplex PCR; TCRdb holds only in-frame clones, not every one. Clone size and the V and J calls come from that table; the DNA yielded D and trimming. The data contain 500,000 to 700,000 clones, around 96% of them seen just once; the ten biggest clones take up around 0.11%. Naive CD8 populations comprised CD45RO-negative cells positively selected for CCR7, excluding terminally differentiated effector memory CD45RA+ cells. The data were taken from a study of shared clonotypes between healthy human individuals. General observations from the study: With few donors, the genetic and exposure-history diversity represented was limited. Clonotypes shared by all four donors outscored non-shared clonotypes in generation probability. In a handful of donors, around 5.5% of naive CD4 clonotypes appeared in common.

V lost 3 bases and J lost 7, with 15 bases in between. Germline CDR1 and CDR2: LNHDA and SQIVND (reference sequence). The CDR3 covers 14 residues. The chain links TRBV19 to TRBJ1-1; D might be TRBD1 (5 bases). This receptor was obtained from a woman in her 30s in good health. Sequenced input: naive CD8+ T cells sorted from blood. The CDR3 sequence: CASSIQGLPLEAFF. The CDR3 coding sequence is TGTGCCAGTAGTATTCAGGGACTTCCACTTGAAGCTTTCTTT.